What follows is one T cell receptor (beta chain) and its context. The antigen is unknown. The sample is drawn from a study of Ad26.COV2.S vaccination and SARS-CoV-2 variants. The study's findings and limits: For non-spike TCRs, breadth in vaccine recipients resembled that in placebo recipients. Substantial breadth in spike-specific CD8+ and CD4+ T cell responses was reportedly seen after vaccination. The placebo group had lower spike-specific TCR breadth than the vaccine recipients did.

Per the germline V gene, CDR1 is SGHTA and CDR2 is FQGTGA. With V trimmed by 5 bases and J by 4 bases, 15 bases remained unmatched. The CDR3 extends over 17 amino acids. Data came from immunoSEQ multiplex PCR; TCRdb stores just in-frame clones and leaves some out. The top ten hold around 4.2% of the sample, which has about 350,000 clones, about 91% seen once. The source of this sequence is a human donor who had recovered from COVID-19. This specimen was peripheral blood, taken after recovery from COVID-19. The rearrangement joins TRBV7-3 to TRBJ2-3; 7 bases align to TRBD1. CDR3: CASSPPGAGQGADTQYF. The CDR3 DNA reads TGTGCCAGCAGCCCCCCCGGCGCAGGCCAGGGGGCAGATACGCAGTATTTT.